The entry that follows covers one T cell receptor beta chain sequence. CDR1 is SGHTA, CDR2 FQGNSA, per germline. The CDR3 length is 14 residues. V lost 4 bases and J lost 3, with 12 bases in between. This specimen comes from a study of blood T cell repertoires in COVID-19. Study at large: There were acute and convalescent COVID-19 samples, and they came from the United States, Italy and Spain.

Sequencing was performed with immunoSEQ multiplex PCR; in TCRdb, only in-frame clones are kept and a portion is missing. This table holds 200,000 to 300,000 clones, roughly 83% found once. This sequence was found in a man between 40 and 49 years old with acute or convalescent COVID-19. The chain joins TRBV7-2 to TRBJ2-5; D gene ambiguous. The source material was peripheral blood. The CDR3 protein is CASSSRYREETQYF. CDR3 DNA: TGTGCCAGCAGCTCCCGCTATCGGGAAGAGACCCAGTACTTC. Full variable domain (outside the CDR3, taken from reference TRBV7-2 and TRBJ2-5): GAGVSQSPSNKVTEKGKDVELRCDPISGHTALYWYRQSLGQGLEFLIYFQGNSAPDKSGLPSDRFSAERTGGSVSTLTIQRTQQEDSAVYLCASSSRYREETQYFGPGTRLLVL.